The 17 T cell receptor beta chains reported below all come from one sample, sequenced in a study of T-cell memory formation after mild COVID-19. MiXCR, run by TCRdb on the 5' RACE reads, gives a single entry per CDR3 protein. Of more than 150,000 distinct CDR3 sequences in the sample, 18% are singletons; the top ten hold more than 3%. The specimen sequenced was PBMCs or a T cell subset sorted from them (not recorded which). The receptors originated from a man aged 18 to 35 who had mild COVID-19 (a few samples of this study predate the infection). Cell type and time point are not known.

This clonotype was seen a handful of times. The rearrangement joins TRBV29-1 to TRBJ1-2; D is undetermined. V shed 6 bases and J shed 4 bases, with 12 bases lying between them. Looked up from germline, CDR1 is SQVTM and CDR2 is ANQGSEA. The CDR3 length is 12 residues. The CDR3 region is CSVLTVSYGYTF. The CDR3 DNA reads as TGCAGCGTCTTGACGGTTAGCTATGGCTACACCTTC.

CDR3 sequence: CASSHDEGRKKLFF. CDR3 sequence (DNA): TGCGCCAGCAGCCACGACGAGGGGCGAAAAAAACTGTTTTTT. The V call is TRBV5-1, the J call TRBJ1-4; tentative D call: TRBD1 (5 bases). V was pared by 4 bases and J by 9 bases, with 16 bases between. The CDR3 contains 14 residues. CDR1 is SGHRS and CDR2 is YFSETQ in the germline V gene.

In its sample, this clonotype was seen a few times. The chain carries TRBV6-2 or TRBV6-3 and TRBJ2-7; maybe TRBD2 (5 bases). Germline V lookup: CDR1 MNHEY, CDR2 SVGEGT. The CDR3 runs 11 residues. The V end was cut by 2 bases, the J end by 6 bases, with 5 bases between. DNA for the CDR3: TGTGCCAGCAGTTACGCGGGCGAGCAGTACTTC. It translates to CASSYAGEQYF.

The chain employs TRBV11-2 and TRBJ2-1; 7 bases match TRBD1. The V gene's germline CDR1 is SGHAT and CDR2 FQNNGV. J lost 6 bases, V lost 3 bases, and 5 bases had no gene match. This CDR3 has 14 residues. In DNA form, the CDR3 reads TGTGCCAGCAGCTTCAACTGGGACAGCAATGAGCAGTTCTTC. Encoded protein: CASSFNWDSNEQFF.

This clonotype appeared a few times. The chain uses TRBV7-8 and TRBJ2-1; D is uncertain. V was clipped by 1 base and J by 0 bases, with 7 bases between them. This CDR3 region has 15 residues. CDR1 and CDR2 (germline): SGHVS, FQNEAQ. Here the CDR3 reads CASSLDMSSYNEQFF. Here the CDR3 DNA reads TGTGCCAGCAGCTTAGATATGAGCTCCTACAATGAGCAGTTCTTC.

V is TRBV20-1 and J is TRBJ2-1; the D is unclear. The CDR3 totals 14 residues. The V gene's germline CDR1 is DFQATT and CDR2 SNEGSKA (reference sequence). V shed 1 base and J shed 0 bases, with 7 bases lying between them. The CDR3: CSARVPSSYNEQFF. Here the CDR3 DNA reads TGCAGTGCTAGAGTGCCTAGCTCCTACAATGAGCAGTTCTTC.

The chain employs TRBV20-1 and TRBJ2-5; 11 positions agree with TRBD2. The length of the CDR3 is 14 residues. V shed 4 bases and J 3 bases; nucleotides not matched to a gene: 4. The germline CDR1 and CDR2 sequences are DFQATT and SNEGSKA (reference sequence). CDR3 DNA: TGCAGTGCTACTTCACTAGCGGGGGAAGAGACCCAGTACTTC. Translated: CSATSLAGEETQYF.

This clonotype was counted ten times or more. V gene TRBV20-1 combines with J gene TRBJ2-5, with 7 bases aligning to TRBD1. Germline CDR1 DFQATT, CDR2 SNEGSKA (reference sequence). The V segment lost 3 bases and the J segment 0 bases; nucleotides outside the gene matches: 4. The CDR3 spans 14 residues. The chain's CDR3 is CSARPGTDQETQYF. CDR3 coding DNA: TGCAGTGCTAGGCCCGGGACAGACCAAGAGACCCAGTACTTC.

There are a few counts of this clonotype. The CDR3 loop is CASSSNRGVWEKLFF. The CDR3 DNA sequence: TGTGCCAGCAGCTCGAACCGGGGGGTATGGGAAAAACTGTTTTTT. J is TRBJ1-4 and V is TRBV7-2; a weak D match, TRBD1 (5 bases). This CDR3 contains 15 residues. Germline V gives CDR1 SGHTA, CDR2 FQGNSA. The V end lost 4 bases, the J end lost 8 bases, and 17 bases lay between the germline ends.

As to this clonotype: The junction departs from the called germline gene at one end, perhaps through a read error. The chain employs TRBV29-1 and TRBJ1-5; 7 nucleotides match TRBD1. Germline CDR1 and CDR2: SQVTM and ANQGSEA. The CDR3 totals 13 residues. CDR3 DNA sequence: TGCAGCGCTGCCCCAGGGGGGAATCAGCCCAAGCATTTT. The encoded protein is CSAAPGGNQPKHF.

This clonotype has a count of ten or more. The rearrangement uses TRBV7-2 and TRBJ1-1; D perhaps matches TRBD1 (5 bases). Trimming took 5 bases from V and 1 from J, leaving 11 bases between them. This CDR3 is built from 14 residues. Germline V gene lookup returns CDR1 SGHTA and CDR2 FQGNSA. The CDR3 nucleotides read TGTGCCAGCAGCCGACAGAGGTCGAACACTGAAGCTTTCTTT. Protein sequence: CASSRQRSNTEAFF. Using reference TRBV7-2 and TRBJ1-1 for the parts outside the CDR3, the full variable domain is GAGVSQSPSNKVTEKGKDVELRCDPISGHTALYWYRQSLGQGLEFLIYFQGNSAPDKSGLPSDRFSAERTGGSVSTLTIQRTQQEDSAVYLCASSRQRSNTEAFFGQGTRLTVV.

The sample holds many counts of this clonotype. The chain carries TRBV18 and TRBJ1-5; 7 bases agree with TRBD1. The junction had 8 bases not matched to a gene; V was cut back by 4 bases and J by 5 bases. CDR3 size: 15 residues. Germline values: CDR1 KGHSH, CDR2 LQKENI. Written as DNA, the CDR3 is TGTGCCAGCTCACTCTCGACAGGGCGTGATCAGCCCCAGCATTTT. Amino acids: CASSLSTGRDQPQHF.

This clonotype has a handful of counts. The chain combines TRBV6-2 or TRBV6-3 with TRBJ1-2; 8 nucleotides align to TRBD1. The CDR3 has 17 residues. V dropped 8 bases and J dropped 8; count of bases not matched to a gene: 22. CDR1 is MNHEY and CDR2 is SVGEGT in the germline V gene. DNA of the CDR3: TGTGCCAGCGCCACTACCGGACAGGGATTCCTTTCGAGAGGCTACACCTTC. Translation: CASATTGQGFLSRGYTF.

This clonotype has only a few counts. CDR3 DNA sequence: TGTGCCAGCAGTTTAAACTTAGGCAACACTGAAGCTTTCTTT. It specifies CASSLNLGNTEAFF. The chain employs TRBV12-3 or TRBV12-4 and TRBJ1-1; no firm D call. V lost 2 bases and J 2 bases, leaving 9 bases between the germline ends. CDR3 length: 14 residues.

V gene TRBV28 combines with J gene TRBJ1-4; no firm D call. V lost 7 bases and J 8 bases, leaving 14 bases between the germline ends. The germline gives CDR1 MDHEN, CDR2 SYDVKM. This CDR3 has 13 residues. Written as DNA, the CDR3 is TGTGCCAGCACGGGCGTAGGTAGGGAAAAACTGTTTTTT. Protein: CASTGVGREKLFF.

The chain links TRBV6-2 or TRBV6-3 to TRBJ2-5; D ambiguous. The CDR3 loop spans 13 amino acids. The germline V and J ends were trimmed by 2 bases and 8 bases, with 12 bases remaining between them. Germline CDR1 is MNHEY and CDR2 is SVGEGT. DNA of the CDR3: TGTGCCAGCAGTTACGGGGTAGTAGGAACCCAGTACTTC. Its protein product is CASSYGVVGTQYF.

The V call is TRBV6-5, the J call TRBJ2-1; D is ambiguous. Trimming stripped 8 bases from V and 7 bases from J, with 21 bases between. The CDR3 spans 15 residues. The germline CDR1 and CDR2 sequences are MNHEY and SVGAGI. The CDR3 DNA reads as TGTGCCAGCCGAAAAACATCACCTTTACGAAATGAGCAGTTCTTC. Encoded protein: CASRKTSPLRNEQFF.